The 15 T cell receptor beta chains given below trace back to one sample, sequenced in a study of early T cells in non-severe SARS-CoV-2 infection. TCRdb independently ran MiXCR on the 5' RACE reads; one entry per CDR3 protein. The table lists approximately 28,000 distinct CDR3 sequences, around 6% of them singletons. The sample was whole blood, taken at baseline. Every receptor here comes from an adult who was a healthcare worker with PCR-confirmed SARS-CoV-2 infection or an uninfected control (not recorded which).

This clonotype was counted many times. The chain employs TRBV28 and TRBJ1-1; D remains unclear. Trimming cost V 9 bases and J 4 bases, with 9 bases left between them. The CDR3 is 11 amino acids. Germline assignment: CDR1 MDHEN and CDR2 SYDVKM. The CDR3 reads CASTASTEAFF. In DNA, the CDR3 is TGTGCCAGTACAGCCTCCACTGAAGCTTTCTTT. Full variable domain (remainder filled in from reference TRBV28 and TRBJ1-1): DVKVTQSSRYLVKRTGEKVFLECVQDMDHENMFWYRQDPGLGLRLIYFSYDVKMKEKGDIPEGYSVSREKKERFSLILESASTNQTSMYLCASTASTEAFFGQGTRLTVV.

A few counts support this clonotype. The V call is TRBV7-2, the J call TRBJ2-7; D not certain. Germline V lookup: CDR1 SGHTA, CDR2 FQGNSA. Trimming cost V 5 bases and J 4 bases, with 12 bases left between them. The CDR3 length is 13 residues. In DNA form, the CDR3 reads TGTGCCAGCAGCCCGGGTCCTTTTTACGAGCAGTACTTC. Its protein is CASSPGPFYEQYF.

This clonotype was seen at least ten times. The gene calls are TRBV10-2 and TRBJ2-3, with D maybe TRBD2 (5 bases). The CDR3 has 11 amino acids. Germline CDR1 WSHSY, CDR2 SAAADI. V dropped 5 bases and J dropped 5 bases, with 5 bases sitting between them. CDR3 DNA: TGCGCCAGCAGTCGGGGAGATACGCAGTATTTT. This translates into CASSRGDTQYF.

Many counts were recorded for this clonotype. J is TRBJ1-1 and V is TRBV11-2; a weak D match, TRBD1 (5 bases). Germline V gene lookup returns CDR1 SGHAT and CDR2 FQNNGV. Deletions cut 1 base from V and 7 bases from J, with 16 bases between. The CDR3 is 15 residues long. CDR3: CASSLVSGPRYEAFF. CDR3 coding DNA: TGTGCCAGCAGCTTAGTCTCGGGGCCCAGGTATGAAGCTTTCTTT. Using reference TRBV11-2 and TRBJ1-1 for the parts outside the CDR3, the full variable domain is EAGVAQSPRYKIIEKRQSVAFWCNPISGHATLYWYQQILGQGPKLLIQFQNNGVVDDSQLPKDRFSAERLKGVDSTLKIQPAKLEDSAVYLCASSLVSGPRYEAFFGQGTRLTVV.

The chain links TRBV7-9 to TRBJ2-7, with 9 positions matching TRBD1. In germline, CDR1 is SEHNR, CDR2 FQNEAQ (reference sequence). The CDR3 contains 16 residues. Trimming took 5 bases from V and 5 from J; bases not matched to a gene: 13. CDR3 region: CASSRIRTGVDHEQYF. CDR3 nucleotides: TGTGCCAGCAGCAGAATTCGGACAGGGGTCGACCACGAGCAGTACTTC. Full variable domain (remainder filled in from reference TRBV7-9 and TRBJ2-7): DTGVSQNPRHKITKRGQNVTFRCDPISEHNRLYWYRQTLGQGPEFLTYFQNEAQLEKSRLLSDRFSAERPKGSFSTLEIQRTEQGDSAMYLCASSRIRTGVDHEQYFGPGTRLTVT.

This clonotype was counted many times. This chain links TRBV6-1 with TRBJ2-1; D call uncertain. Germline V gene lookup returns CDR1 MNHNS and CDR2 SASEGT. The CDR3 totals 15 residues. V was pared by 6 bases and J by 3 bases, with 15 bases between. In nucleotides, the CDR3 is TGTGCCAGCAGCTGGGCTTTGGACGTCTACAATGAGCAGTTCTTC. This sequence encodes CASSWALDVYNEQFF.

This clonotype was recorded at least ten times. The chain is built from TRBV7-3 and TRBJ2-3, with TRBD2 identical over 7 bases. The V gene's germline CDR1 is SGHTA and CDR2 FQGTGA. V lost 5 bases and J lost 3; bases outside the gene matches: 8. The CDR3 loop spans 15 amino acids. This chain's CDR3 is CASSLGGRITDTQYF. The CDR3, as DNA: TGTGCCAGCAGCCTGGGGGGGAGAATAACAGATACGCAGTATTTT.

This clonotype was found many times. This chain uses TRBV30 with TRBJ1-6; D may be TRBD1 (5 bases). The CDR3 contains 14 residues. Trimming took off 5 bases at V and 3 bases at J, with 11 bases between the two ends. Germline V CDR1 and CDR2: GTSNPN, SVGIG (reference sequence). DNA of the CDR3: TGTGCCTGGGCGACAGTCCGCTATAATTCACCCCTCCACTTT. It encodes CAWATVRYNSPLHF.

V is TRBV14 and J is TRBJ2-5; D may match TRBD1 or TRBD2 (5 bases each). V lost 4 bases, J lost 4 bases, and 16 bases lay in between. This CDR3 comprises 15 residues. Germline V gene lookup returns CDR1 SGHDN and CDR2 FVKESK. CDR3 DNA sequence: TGTGCCAGCAGCCCACCGGGACCCCTCAGAGAGACCCAGTACTTC. Its translation is CASSPPGPLRETQYF.

This clonotype was seen at least ten times. The chain carries TRBV6-6 and TRBJ2-1; D remains unclear. CDR3 size: 11 residues. V was trimmed by 2 bases and J by 13 bases, leaving 9 bases between them. Germline V gene sequence: CDR1 MNHNY, CDR2 SVGAGI (reference sequence). CDR3 region: CASSYGPVQFF. DNA for the CDR3: TGTGCCAGCAGTTACGGGCCCGTACAGTTCTTC.

This clonotype has ten or more counts. The chain has TRBV28 and TRBJ2-3; 8 bases align to TRBD2. Germline CDR1 reads MDHEN; CDR2 reads SYDVKM. Losses at the gene ends were 3 bases for V and 3 bases for J; bases not matched to a gene: 2. The length of the CDR3 is 14 residues. CDR3 coding DNA: TGTGCCAGCAGTTTTGTAGCGGGGACAGATACGCAGTATTTT. Encoded protein: CASSFVAGTDTQYF.

This clonotype has at least ten counts. The chain is built from TRBV5-1 and TRBJ2-2; the D is unclear. Between the trimmed V and J ends, which lost 1 base and 6 bases, there was a span of 10 bases. The germline gives CDR1 SGHRS, CDR2 YFSETQ. CDR3 length equals 14 residues. The CDR3: CASSLTNLAGELFF. CDR3 nucleotides: TGCGCCAGCAGCTTGACCAACTTGGCCGGGGAGCTGTTTTTT.

This sequence joins TRBV7-2 and TRBJ2-6, with D unresolved. V was trimmed by 0 bases and J by 1 base, leaving 4 bases between them. The CDR3 consists of 15 residues. The germline V gene encodes CDR1 SGHTA and CDR2 FQGNSA. The CDR3 DNA follows: TGTGCCAGCAGCTTAGCCGGATCTGGGGCCAACGTCCTGACTTTC. It yields the protein CASSLAGSGANVLTF.

This clonotype was detected many times. This rearrangement joins TRBV4-1 to TRBJ2-5; unclear D gene. V was pared by 4 bases and J by 5 bases, with 11 bases between. The germline V gene has CDR1 MGHRA and CDR2 YSYEKL. This CDR3 is 13 amino acids long. In DNA form, the CDR3 reads TGCGCCAGCAGCCTCCAAGAGTCGGAGACCCAGTACTTC. This codes for CASSLQESETQYF.

This clonotype appeared many times. This chain links TRBV20-1 with TRBJ2-5; D unresolved. The V gene's germline CDR1 is DFQATT and CDR2 SNEGSKA (reference sequence). The CDR3 has 13 amino acids. V dropped 4 bases and J dropped 3 bases, with 12 bases sitting between them. CDR3 amino acids: CSATGEEEETQYF. The CDR3, as DNA: TGCAGTGCTACAGGAGAAGAAGAAGAGACCCAGTACTTC.